These 9 T cell receptor beta chains originate from one sample sequenced in a study of T cells in Graves' hyperthyroidism and ophthalmopathy. There were TCR beta CDR3 regions amplified from RNA transcripts. Using the HTBI primer set, a first-round RT-PCR was run on the TCR CDR3. MiXCR, applied by TCRdb to the multiplex PCR reads, yields one record per CDR3 protein. The table shows hundreds of thousands of distinct CDR3 sequences, with over 12% occurring only once. Specimen: blood. The source of these receptors is a woman aged 40 to 50 with Graves' ophthalmopathy.

This clonotype was seen ten or more times. Written as DNA, the CDR3 is TGTGCCACCCAGTCCCGGACAGTCTCCTACGAGCAGTACTTC. The encoded protein is CATQSRTVSYEQYF. The V call is TRBV6-2 or TRBV6-3, the J call TRBJ2-7, with a tentative D call TRBD1 (6 bases). Germline CDR1 is MNHEY and CDR2 is SVGEGT. V gave up 10 bases and J gave up 0 bases, with 16 bases separating them. The CDR3 has 14 residues.

There are many counts of this clonotype. The rearrangement joins TRBV7-8 to TRBJ2-2; the match to TRBD1 covers 8 bases. After removal of 1 base from V and 4 bases from J, the junction contained 2 bases not matched to a gene. CDR1 and CDR2 (germline): SGHVS, FQNEAQ. The CDR3 totals 15 residues. As DNA, the CDR3 is TGTGCCAGCAGCTTAGGACAGGGGTTCACCGGGGAGCTGTTTTTT. Protein sequence: CASSLGQGFTGELFF. Supplemented by reference TRBV7-8 and TRBJ2-2, the full variable domain reads GAGVSQSPRYKVAKRGQDVALRCDPISGHVSLFWYQQALGQGPEFLTYFQNEAQLDKSGLPSDRFFAERPEGSVSTLKIQRTQQEDSAVYLCASSLGQGFTGELFFGEGSRLTVL.

This chain connects TRBV10-3 to TRBJ2-6, with no clear D. With 4 bases removed from V and 1 base from J, the gap between germline ends came to 8 bases. The V gene's germline CDR1 is ENHRY and CDR2 SYGVKD. The CDR3 length is 15 residues. CDR3 in amino acids: CAISALGSGANVLTF. The CDR3 DNA reads as TGTGCCATCAGTGCACTGGGGTCTGGGGCCAACGTCCTGACTTTC.

This clonotype has ten or more counts. J is TRBJ2-2 and V is TRBV6-1; no clear D gene. The ends were cut back, 3 bases at V and 5 bases at J, with 7 bases in the middle. Germline V gene data show CDR1 as MNHNS and CDR2 as SASEGT. The CDR3 consists of 13 residues. This chain's CDR3 is CASSEEVTGELFF. CDR3 in DNA: TGTGCCAGCAGTGAGGAAGTTACCGGGGAGCTGTTTTTT.

This clonotype was counted at least ten times. The chain uses TRBV2 and TRBJ1-1; D uncertain. With 1 base removed from V and 11 bases from J, the gap between germline ends came to 11 bases. Germline CDR1 reads SNHLY; CDR2 reads FYNNEI. This CDR3 is built from 12 residues. Written as DNA, the CDR3 is TGTGCCAGCAGTGAAGACTGGGTTCGGGCTTTCTTT. Protein: CASSEDWVRAFF.

A few counts support this clonotype. The conserved phenylalanine or tryptophan is not found at the CDR3 terminus, so this likely reflects a read error. DNA for the CDR3: TGTGCCAGCAGCAGGGAGCCCGACACCGGGGAGCTGTTTTCT. The encoded protein is CASSREPDTGELFS. The rearrangement joins TRBV7-6 to TRBJ2-2, with TRBD2 as a possible D gene (5 bases). The V end lost 5 bases, the J end lost 3 bases, and 10 bases lay between the germline ends. CDR3 length: 14 amino acids. The germline V gene encodes CDR1 SGHVS and CDR2 FNYEAQ.

This clonotype was counted many times. J is TRBJ2-5 and V is TRBV6-1, with 10 nucleotides matching TRBD2. The CDR3 is 14 residues long. Germline V gives CDR1 MNHNS, CDR2 SASEGT. V trimming: 6 bases; J trimming: 5 bases; junction bases outside the gene matches: 6. The CDR3 here is CASSVLAGRETQYF. CDR3 bases: TGTGCCAGCAGCGTACTAGCGGGGAGGGAGACCCAGTACTTC.

The CDR3, as DNA: TGTGCCAGCATGTCGACCTACGAGCAGTACTTC. This codes for CASMSTYEQYF. This chain connects TRBV6-1 to TRBJ2-7; D is undetermined. This CDR3 has 11 residues. The germline V gene encodes CDR1 MNHNS and CDR2 SASEGT. Trimming shortened V by 7 bases and J by 2 bases, and 6 bases separated the two germline ends.

This clonotype was recorded at least ten times. The chain carries TRBV19 and TRBJ2-7, with TRBD1 as a possible D gene (7 bases). The CDR3 totals 16 residues. From germline, CDR1 is LNHDA and CDR2 SQIVND (reference sequence). Trimming took off 5 bases at V and 3 bases at J, with 20 bases between the two ends. The CDR3 here is CASSPGGRGLLYEQYF. CDR3 in DNA: TGTGCCAGTAGTCCCGGGGGAAGGGGGCTCCTCTACGAGCAGTACTTC.